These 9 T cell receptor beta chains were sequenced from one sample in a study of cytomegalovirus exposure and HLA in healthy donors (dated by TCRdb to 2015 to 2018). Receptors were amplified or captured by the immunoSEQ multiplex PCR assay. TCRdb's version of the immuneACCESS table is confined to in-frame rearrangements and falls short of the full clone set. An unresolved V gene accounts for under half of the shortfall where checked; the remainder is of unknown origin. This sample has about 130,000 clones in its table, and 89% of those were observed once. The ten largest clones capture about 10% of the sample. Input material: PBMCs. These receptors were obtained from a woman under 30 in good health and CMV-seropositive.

The CDR3 reads CASSLVGSEATPLHF. CDR3 coding DNA: TGTGCCAGCAGCTTAGTCGGGAGTGAGGCTACACCCCTCCACTTT. The chain has TRBV7-8 and TRBJ1-6; D is unclear. The V and J ends lost 1 base and 11 bases respectively, with 15 bases between them. The germline V gene has CDR1 SGHVS and CDR2 FQNEAQ. CDR3 length: 15 amino acids.

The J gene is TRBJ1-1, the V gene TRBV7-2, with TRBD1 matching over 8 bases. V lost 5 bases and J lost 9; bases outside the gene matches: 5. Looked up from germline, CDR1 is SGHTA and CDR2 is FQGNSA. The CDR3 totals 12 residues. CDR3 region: CASSPRDRKAFF. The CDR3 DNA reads TGTGCCAGCAGCCCCCGGGACAGGAAAGCTTTCTTT.

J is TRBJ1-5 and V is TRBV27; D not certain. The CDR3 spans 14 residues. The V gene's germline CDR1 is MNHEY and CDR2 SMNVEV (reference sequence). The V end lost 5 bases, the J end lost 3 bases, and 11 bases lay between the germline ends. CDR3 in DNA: TGTGCCAGCAGTCCCCGGGGAACCAATCAGCCCCAGCATTTT. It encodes CASSPRGTNQPQHF.

For the CDR3, the DNA is TGTGCCAGCAGTTTAGTTCGGTACGAGCAGTACTTC. Protein sequence: CASSLVRYEQYF. This rearrangement joins TRBV28 to TRBJ2-7; D is uncertain. This CDR3 region has 12 residues. V was clipped by 2 bases and J by 4 bases, with 6 bases between them. Germline V CDR1 and CDR2: MDHEN, SYDVKM.

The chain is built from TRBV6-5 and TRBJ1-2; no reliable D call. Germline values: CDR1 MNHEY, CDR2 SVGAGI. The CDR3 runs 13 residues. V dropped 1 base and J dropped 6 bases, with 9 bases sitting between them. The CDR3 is CASSYLNRHGYTF. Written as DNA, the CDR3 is TGTGCCAGCAGTTACTTAAACAGACATGGCTACACCTTC.

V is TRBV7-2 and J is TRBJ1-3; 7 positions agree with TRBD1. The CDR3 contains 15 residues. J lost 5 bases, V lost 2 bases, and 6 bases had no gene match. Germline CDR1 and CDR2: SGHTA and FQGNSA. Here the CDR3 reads CASSLTGTERNTIYF. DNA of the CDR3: TGTGCCAGCAGCTTAACCGGGACAGAGAGAAACACCATATATTTT.

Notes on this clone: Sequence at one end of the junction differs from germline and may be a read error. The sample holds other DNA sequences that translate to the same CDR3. The CDR3 reads CASSLEGQGAGEQYF. CDR3 DNA: TGCGCCAGTAGCTTGGAGGGACAGGGGGCTGGCGAGCAGTACTTC. The J gene is TRBJ2-7, the V gene TRBV5-1; 12 bases are a match to TRBD1. The CDR3 is 15 residues long. Germline V gene lookup returns CDR1 SGHRS and CDR2 YFSETQ. Full variable domain (missing parts from reference TRBV5-1 and TRBJ2-7): KAGVTQTPRYLIKTRGQQVTLSCSPISGHRSVSWYQQTPGQGLQFLFEYFSETQRNKGNFPGRFSGRQFSNSRSEMNVSTLELGDSALYLCASSLEGQGAGEQYFGPGTRLTVT.

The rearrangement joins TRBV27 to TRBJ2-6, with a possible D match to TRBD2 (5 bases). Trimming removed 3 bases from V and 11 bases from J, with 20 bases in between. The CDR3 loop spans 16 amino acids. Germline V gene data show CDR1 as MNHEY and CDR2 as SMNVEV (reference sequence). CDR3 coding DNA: TGTGCCAGCAGTTTTGGCCGGGATCCCCTCGTGGACGTCCTGACTTTC. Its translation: CASSFGRDPLVDVLTF.

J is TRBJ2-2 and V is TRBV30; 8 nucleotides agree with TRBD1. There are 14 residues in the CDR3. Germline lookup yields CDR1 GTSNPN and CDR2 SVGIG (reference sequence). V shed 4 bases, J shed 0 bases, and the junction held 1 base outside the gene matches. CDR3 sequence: CAWKGQANTGELFF. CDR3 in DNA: TGTGCCTGGAAGGGACAGGCGAACACCGGGGAGCTGTTTTTT.